This record concerns one TCR beta chain sequence. The antigen remains undetermined. Assay used: immunoSEQ multiplex PCR; TCRdb lists only in-frame clones, some missing. The table has over 25,000 clones, 92% seen once. This record belongs to a study of neoadjuvant nivolumab and ipilimumab in lung cancer. Study background: The combination arm added day-1 ipilimumab 1 mg/kg to nivolumab 3 mg/kg on days 1, 15, 29.

General study findings and limits: Resected tumors had greater TCR richness and clonality than uninvolved lung. TCR clonality did not significantly correlate with pathologic tumor regression.

Looked up from germline, CDR1 is SGHKS and CDR2 is YYEKEE (reference sequence). With V trimmed by 1 base and J by 0 bases, 9 bases remained unmatched. The CDR3 covers 17 residues. The rearrangement joins TRBV5-5 to TRBJ1-1; 7 bases line up with TRBD1. The sample in question was peripheral blood, obtained after neoadjuvant nivolumab, alone or with ipilimumab, at or shortly before surgery. The clonotype originates from an adult with non-small cell lung cancer. The CDR3: CASSLRQGLLMNTEAFF. The CDR3, as DNA: TGTGCCAGCAGCTTGAGACAGGGTTTACTCATGAACACTGAAGCTTTCTTT.